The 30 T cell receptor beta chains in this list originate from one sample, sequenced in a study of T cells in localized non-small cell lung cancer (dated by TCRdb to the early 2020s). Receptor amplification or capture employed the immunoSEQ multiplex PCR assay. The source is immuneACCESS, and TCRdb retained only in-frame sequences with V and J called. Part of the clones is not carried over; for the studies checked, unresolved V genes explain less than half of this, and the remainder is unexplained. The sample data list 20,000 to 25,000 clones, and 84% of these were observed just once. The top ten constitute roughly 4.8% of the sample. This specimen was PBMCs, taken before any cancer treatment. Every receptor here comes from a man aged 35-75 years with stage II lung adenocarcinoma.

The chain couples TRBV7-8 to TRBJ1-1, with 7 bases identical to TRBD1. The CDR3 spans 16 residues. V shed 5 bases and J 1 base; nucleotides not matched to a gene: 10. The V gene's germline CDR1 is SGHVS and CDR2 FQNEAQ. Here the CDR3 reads CASSRTPGQPNTEAFF. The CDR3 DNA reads TGTGCCAGCAGCCGAACTCCGGGACAGCCGAACACTGAAGCTTTCTTT.

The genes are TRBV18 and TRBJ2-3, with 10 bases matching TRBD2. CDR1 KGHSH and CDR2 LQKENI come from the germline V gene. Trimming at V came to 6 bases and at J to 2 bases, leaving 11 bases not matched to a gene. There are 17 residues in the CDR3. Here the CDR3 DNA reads TGTGCCAGCTCCCCCGGAGGACTAGCGGAATACACAGATACGCAGTATTTT. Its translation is CASSPGGLAEYTDTQYF.

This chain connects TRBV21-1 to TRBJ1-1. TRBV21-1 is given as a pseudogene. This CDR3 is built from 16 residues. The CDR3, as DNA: TGTGCCAGCAGCAAAGTTCCGTTCGGGGGTCGCGACAGAGCTTTCTTT. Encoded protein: CASSKVPFGGRDRAFF.

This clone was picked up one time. CDR3 sequence (DNA): TGTGCCAGTAGTCCAGATCGGACAGGGGCCGACGAGCAGTACTTC. This translates into CASSPDRTGADEQYF. The chain employs TRBV19 and TRBJ2-5; 9 nucleotides agree with TRBD1. Near its end, the DNA agrees better with TRBJ2-7, so the J call may be wrong. Germline V gene data show CDR1 as LNHDA and CDR2 as SQIVND (reference sequence). The CDR3 is 15 amino acids.

CDR3 nucleotides: TGTGCCAGCAGTGAGATTAGCCATGGGGATACGCAGTATTTT. It translates to CASSEISHGDTQYF. This rearrangement joins TRBV2 to TRBJ2-3; D remains unclear. The CDR3 length is 14 residues. Germline loops: CDR1 SNHLY, CDR2 FYNNEI. V lost 3 bases to trimming and J lost 6 bases, with 13 bases between them.

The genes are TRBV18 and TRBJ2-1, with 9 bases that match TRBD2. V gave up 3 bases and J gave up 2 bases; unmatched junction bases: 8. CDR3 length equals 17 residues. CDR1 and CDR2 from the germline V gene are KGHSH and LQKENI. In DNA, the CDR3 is TGTGCCAGCTCACCGTTCGCGGGAGGGATTGCCTACAATGAGCAGTTCTTC. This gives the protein CASSPFAGGIAYNEQFF.

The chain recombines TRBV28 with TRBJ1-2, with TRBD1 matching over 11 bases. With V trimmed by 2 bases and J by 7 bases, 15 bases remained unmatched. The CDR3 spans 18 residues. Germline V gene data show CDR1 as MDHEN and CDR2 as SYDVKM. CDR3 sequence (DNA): TGTGCCAGCAGTTTAGTGTCGGTAGGACAGGGGGCGAGAGGTGGCTACACCTTC. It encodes CASSLVSVGQGARGGYTF.

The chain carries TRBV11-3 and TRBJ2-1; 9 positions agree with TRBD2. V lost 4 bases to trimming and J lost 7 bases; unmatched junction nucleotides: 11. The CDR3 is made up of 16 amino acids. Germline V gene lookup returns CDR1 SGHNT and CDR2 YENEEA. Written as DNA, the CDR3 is TGTGCCAGCAGCTCCGGGGAGCGGGAGGAGGGAAATGAGCAGTTCTTC. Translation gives CASSSGEREEGNEQFF.

The CDR3 is CASLRGGSNQPQHF. Written as DNA, the CDR3 is TGTGCAAGCCTGAGGGGAGGTAGCAATCAGCCCCAGCATTTT. The V gene is TRBV12-2, the J gene TRBJ1-5. TRBV12-2 is a pseudogene segment. The CDR3 is 14 amino acids.

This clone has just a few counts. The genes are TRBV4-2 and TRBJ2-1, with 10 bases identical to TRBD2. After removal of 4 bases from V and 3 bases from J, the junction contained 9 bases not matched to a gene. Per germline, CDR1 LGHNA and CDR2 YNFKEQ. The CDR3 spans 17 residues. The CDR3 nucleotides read TGTGCCAGCAGCCCCCAGCGGGGGGGCAGTGGCTACAATGAGCAGTTCTTC. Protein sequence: CASSPQRGGSGYNEQFF.

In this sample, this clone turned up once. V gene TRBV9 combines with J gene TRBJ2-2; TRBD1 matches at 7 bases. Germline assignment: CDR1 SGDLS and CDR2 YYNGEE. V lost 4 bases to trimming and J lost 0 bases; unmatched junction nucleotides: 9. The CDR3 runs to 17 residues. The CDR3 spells CASSTRRGGPNTGELFF. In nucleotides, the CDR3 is TGTGCCAGCAGCACCCGGAGAGGGGGCCCGAACACCGGGGAGCTGTTTTTT.

The CDR3 reads CASSERPGQGRDGGTQYF. The CDR3 DNA reads TGTGCCAGCAGTGAAAGACCGGGACAGGGAAGGGATGGCGGGACCCAGTACTTC. V gene TRBV25-1 combines with J gene TRBJ2-5, with 9 positions matching TRBD1. This CDR3 has 18 residues. Germline V lookup: CDR1 MGHDK, CDR2 SYGVNS. V was clipped by 2 bases and J by 7 bases; unmatched bases: 17.

In DNA, the CDR3 is TGCGCCAGCAGTGAGTCCGAGAACACTGAAGCTTTCTTT. Translating gives CASSESENTEAFF. The chain couples TRBV10-1 to TRBJ1-1; D is undetermined. The CDR3 extends over 13 amino acids. Germline values: CDR1 WNHNN, CDR2 SYGVQD (reference sequence). V was shortened by 0 bases and J by 1 base, with 3 bases between the two germline ends.

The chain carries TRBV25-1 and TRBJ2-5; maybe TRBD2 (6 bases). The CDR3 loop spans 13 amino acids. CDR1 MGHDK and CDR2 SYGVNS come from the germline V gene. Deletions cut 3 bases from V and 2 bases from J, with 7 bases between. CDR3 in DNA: TGTGCCAGCAGTGAGGCGGGACAAGAGACCCAGTACTTC. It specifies CASSEAGQETQYF.

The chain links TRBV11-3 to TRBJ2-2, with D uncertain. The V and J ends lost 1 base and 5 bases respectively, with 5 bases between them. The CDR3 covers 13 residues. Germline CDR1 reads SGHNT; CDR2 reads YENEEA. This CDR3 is CASSLVATGELFF. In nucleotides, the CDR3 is TGTGCCAGCAGCTTAGTCGCAACCGGGGAGCTGTTTTTT.

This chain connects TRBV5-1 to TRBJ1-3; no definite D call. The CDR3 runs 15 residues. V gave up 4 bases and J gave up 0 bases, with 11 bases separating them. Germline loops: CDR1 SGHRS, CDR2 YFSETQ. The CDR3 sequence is CASSQQQSSGNTIYF. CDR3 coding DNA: TGCGCCAGCAGCCAACAGCAGAGCTCTGGAAACACCATATATTTT.

In nucleotides, the CDR3 is TGCGCCAGCAGCTCAACCGGGACAGGGGATGGTGTGCAGTACTTC. This translates into CASSSTGTGDGVQYF. The rearrangement joins TRBV5-1 to TRBJ2-7, with TRBD1 identical over 10 bases. V lost 3 bases to trimming and J lost 9 bases; unmatched junction nucleotides: 12. This CDR3 has 15 residues. The V gene's germline CDR1 is SGHRS and CDR2 YFSETQ.

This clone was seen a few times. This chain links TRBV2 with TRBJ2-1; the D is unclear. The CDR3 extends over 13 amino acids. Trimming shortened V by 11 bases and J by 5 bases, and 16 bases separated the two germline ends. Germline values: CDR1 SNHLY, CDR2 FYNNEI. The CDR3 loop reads CALKGRFDNEQFF. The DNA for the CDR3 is TGTGCCTTAAAAGGGCGCTTCGACAATGAGCAGTTCTTC.

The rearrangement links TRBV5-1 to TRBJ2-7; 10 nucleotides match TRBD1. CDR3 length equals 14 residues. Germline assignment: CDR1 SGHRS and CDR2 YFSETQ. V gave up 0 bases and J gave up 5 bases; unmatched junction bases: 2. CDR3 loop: CASSLVGQGDEQYF. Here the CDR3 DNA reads TGCGCCAGCAGCTTGGTTGGACAGGGGGACGAGCAGTACTTC. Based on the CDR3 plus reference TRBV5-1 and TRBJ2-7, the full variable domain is KAGVTQTPRYLIKTRGQQVTLSCSPISGHRSVSWYQQTPGQGLQFLFEYFSETQRNKGNFPGRFSGRQFSNSRSEMNVSTLELGDSALYLCASSLVGQGDEQYFGPGTRLTVT.

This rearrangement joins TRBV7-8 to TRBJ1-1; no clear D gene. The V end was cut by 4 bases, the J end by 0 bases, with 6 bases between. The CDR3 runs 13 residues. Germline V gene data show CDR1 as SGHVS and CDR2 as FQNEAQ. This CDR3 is CASSSRLNTEAFF. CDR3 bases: TGTGCCAGCAGCTCTAGACTGAACACTGAAGCTTTCTTT.

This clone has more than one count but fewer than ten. CDR3 residues: CSVQRTGGNTGELFF. The CDR3 region has the DNA TGCAGCGTCCAGAGGACAGGGGGGAACACCGGGGAGCTGTTTTTT. J is TRBJ2-2 and V is TRBV29-1; 10 nucleotides match TRBD1. Germline V gene lookup returns CDR1 SQVTM and CDR2 ANQGSEA. V shed 6 bases, J shed 1 base, and the junction held 5 bases outside the gene matches. The CDR3 has 15 residues.

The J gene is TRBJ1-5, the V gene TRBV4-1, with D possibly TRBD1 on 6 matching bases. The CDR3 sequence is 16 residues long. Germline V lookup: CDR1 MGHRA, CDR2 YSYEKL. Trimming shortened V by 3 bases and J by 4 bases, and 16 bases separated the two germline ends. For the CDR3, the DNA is TGCGCCAGCAGCCAGACTGACAGGAGATCTAATCAGCCCCAGCATTTT. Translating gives CASSQTDRRSNQPQHF.

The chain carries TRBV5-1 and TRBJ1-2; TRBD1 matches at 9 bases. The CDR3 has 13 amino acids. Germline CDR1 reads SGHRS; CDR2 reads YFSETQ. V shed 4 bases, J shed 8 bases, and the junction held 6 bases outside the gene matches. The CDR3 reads CASSLRTGEGYTF. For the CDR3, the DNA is TGCGCCAGCAGCCTCCGGACAGGGGAGGGCTACACCTTC.

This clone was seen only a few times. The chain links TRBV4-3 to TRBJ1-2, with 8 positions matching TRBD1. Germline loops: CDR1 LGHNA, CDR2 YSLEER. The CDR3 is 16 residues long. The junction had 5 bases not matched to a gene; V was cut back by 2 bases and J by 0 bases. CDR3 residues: CASSQILGQANYGYTF. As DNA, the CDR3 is TGCGCCAGCAGCCAAATTTTGGGACAGGCTAACTATGGCTACACCTTC.

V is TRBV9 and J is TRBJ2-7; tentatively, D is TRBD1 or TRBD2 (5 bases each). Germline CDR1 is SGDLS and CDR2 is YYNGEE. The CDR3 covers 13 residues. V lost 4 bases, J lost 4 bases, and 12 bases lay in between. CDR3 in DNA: TGTGCCAGCAGCCCGGGACCGGATTACGAGCAGTACTTC. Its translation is CASSPGPDYEQYF.

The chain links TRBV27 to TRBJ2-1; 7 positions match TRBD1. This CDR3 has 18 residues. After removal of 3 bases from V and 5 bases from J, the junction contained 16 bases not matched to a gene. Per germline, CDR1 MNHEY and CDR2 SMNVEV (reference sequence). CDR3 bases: TGTGCCAGCAGTTTGGTCCGGCTAAGTCGAGGGGGCAACAATGAGCAGTTCTTC. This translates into CASSLVRLSRGGNNEQFF.

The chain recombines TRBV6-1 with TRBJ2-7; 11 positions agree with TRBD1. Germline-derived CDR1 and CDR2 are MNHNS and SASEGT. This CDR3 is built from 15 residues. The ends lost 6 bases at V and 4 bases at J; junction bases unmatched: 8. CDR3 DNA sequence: TGTGCCAGCAGCCAAGGACAGGGGGCGCCTTACGAGCAGTACTTC. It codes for CASSQGQGAPYEQYF.

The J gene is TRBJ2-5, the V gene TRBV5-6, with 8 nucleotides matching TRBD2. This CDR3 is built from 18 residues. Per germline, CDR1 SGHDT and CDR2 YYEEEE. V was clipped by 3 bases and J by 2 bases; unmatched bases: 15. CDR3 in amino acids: CASSSLLGVAGGQETQYF. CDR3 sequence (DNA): TGTGCCAGCAGCTCCCTTTTGGGGGTTGCGGGGGGACAAGAGACCCAGTACTTC.

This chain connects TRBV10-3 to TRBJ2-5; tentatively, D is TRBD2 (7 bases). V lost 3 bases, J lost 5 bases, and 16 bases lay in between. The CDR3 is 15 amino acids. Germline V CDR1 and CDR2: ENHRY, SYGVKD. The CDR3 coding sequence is TGTGCCATCAGTGATCGAGAACCGGGGGGCGAGACCCAGTACTTC. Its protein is CAISDREPGGETQYF.

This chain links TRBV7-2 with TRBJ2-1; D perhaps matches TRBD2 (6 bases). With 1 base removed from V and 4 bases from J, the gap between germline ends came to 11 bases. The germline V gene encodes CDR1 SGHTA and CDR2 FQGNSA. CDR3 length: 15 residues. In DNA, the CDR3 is TGTGCCAGCAGCTTAGTTTCGGGAGTTTACAATGAGCAGTTCTTC. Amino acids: CASSLVSGVYNEQFF.